The 8 T cell receptor beta chains in this list originate from one sample, sequenced in a study of shared clonotypes between healthy human individuals. Sequenced by immunoSEQ multiplex PCR; TCRdb stores in-frame clones only, minus some. The table has over a million clones, roughly 96% seen once. The specimen sequenced was naive CD4+ T cells sorted from blood. Subset given: CD45RA+ positively selected. The receptors were gathered from a young man in good health.

Here the CDR3 reads CASSFTGLTYEQYF. The CDR3 DNA reads as TGTGCCAGCAGCTTTACAGGGCTTACCTACGAGCAGTACTTC. This chain connects TRBV11-2 to TRBJ2-7; weak D call: TRBD1 (6 bases). V was clipped by 3 bases and J by 2 bases, with 11 bases between them. The V gene's germline CDR1 is SGHAT and CDR2 FQNNGV. This CDR3 contains 14 residues.

This sequence joins TRBV2 and TRBJ1-2; 7 nucleotides align to TRBD1. V dropped 5 bases and J dropped 4; count of bases not matched to a gene: 4. Germline-derived CDR1 and CDR2 are SNHLY and FYNNEI. This CDR3 contains 13 residues. CDR3 residues: CASSWDSLYGYTF. DNA for the CDR3: TGTGCCAGCAGTTGGGACAGCCTCTATGGCTACACCTTC.

This chain uses TRBV25-1 with TRBJ1-6, with 10 positions matching TRBD1. CDR1 and CDR2 from the germline V gene are MGHDK and SYGVNS. The junction had 5 bases not matched to a gene; V was cut back by 8 bases and J by 7 bases. The CDR3 is made up of 14 amino acids. The CDR3 loop reads CASSGTGANSPLHF. The CDR3 DNA reads TGTGCCAGCTCCGGGACAGGGGCAAATTCACCCCTCCACTTT.

A few counts support this clone. The chain uses TRBV29-1 and TRBJ1-2; D gene ambiguous. Per germline, CDR1 SQVTM and CDR2 ANQGSEA. The CDR3 covers 11 residues. V was trimmed by 6 bases and J by 7 bases, leaving 12 bases between them. The CDR3 DNA sequence: TGCAGCGTGTCGAGTTCGGGTGGCTACACCTTC. Its protein product is CSVSSSGGYTF.

The rearrangement joins TRBV5-1 to TRBJ2-7, with D possibly TRBD2 on 6 matching bases. CDR1 is SGHRS, CDR2 YFSETQ, per germline. CDR3 length: 14 amino acids. V lost 5 bases to trimming and J lost 0 bases, with 12 bases between them. The CDR3 DNA reads TGCGCCAGCAGTATCGGGGGTGACTCCTACGAGCAGTACTTC. Translated: CASSIGGDSYEQYF.

The V and J genes are TRBV5-5 and TRBJ2-7; maybe TRBD2 (5 bases). CDR3 length: 15 residues. Germline V lookup: CDR1 SGHKS, CDR2 YYEKEE (reference sequence). The germline V and J ends were trimmed by 1 base and 5 bases, with 16 bases remaining between them. CDR3 in amino acids: CASSLFGVSGHEQYF. CDR3 DNA: TGTGCCAGCAGCTTGTTCGGGGTGAGTGGCCACGAGCAGTACTTC.

As regards this clone: Additional DNA sequences in this sample encode the identical CDR3. The chain employs TRBV28 and TRBJ1-5; D ambiguous. CDR1 is MDHEN and CDR2 is SYDVKM in the germline V gene. Trimming pared 2 bases from V and 7 bases from J, leaving 6 bases between. CDR3 size: 12 residues. In nucleotides, the CDR3 is TGTGCCAGCAGTTTAATTGGGCAGCCCCAGCATTTT. This codes for CASSLIGQPQHF.

This rearrangement joins TRBV5-4 to TRBJ2-1, with 13 bases fitting TRBD2. The CDR3 contains 18 residues. Trimming removed 4 bases from V and 7 bases from J; junction bases left unmatched: 14. Germline-derived CDR1 and CDR2 are SGHNT and YYREEE (reference sequence). The DNA for the CDR3 is TGTGCCAGCAGCAGGGGACTAGCGGGAACCCACCCTTTTAATGAGCAGTTCTTC. Protein: CASSRGLAGTHPFNEQFF. The full variable domain, its missing parts supplied by reference TRBV5-4 and TRBJ2-1, is ETGVTQSPTHLIKTRGQQVTLRCSSQSGHNTVSWYQQALGQGPQFIFQYYREEENGRGNFPPRFSGLQFPNYSSELNVNALELDDSALYLCASSRGLAGTHPFNEQFFGPGTRLTVL.